What follows describes a single T cell receptor beta chain. A library of TCRbeta sequences, prepared with unique molecular identifiers, was generated. Via MiXCR, TCRdb re-called the PCR reads, giving one row per CDR3 protein. The sample comprises about 420,000 distinct CDR3 sequences, under 13% of which are singletons, and about 5% rests with the top ten. The record originates from a study of T-cell reconstitution after alpha-beta-depleted transplantation in children. V was trimmed by 1 base and J by 2 bases, leaving 20 bases between them. CDR3 length: 18 residues. The germline gives CDR1 SGHVS, CDR2 FNYEAQ.

The sample here was PBMCs from the stem cell graft donor, taken from the stem cell graft. The sequence derives from a human donor who donated a stem cell graft to a child with acute myeloid leukemia. The V and J genes are TRBV7-6 and TRBJ1-1, with D perhaps matching TRBD1 (5 bases). This CDR3 reads CASSLVGGGPSSNTEAFF. The DNA of the CDR3 is TGTGCCAGCAGCTTAGTCGGGGGAGGGCCATCCAGCAACACTGAAGCTTTCTTT.